Listed below are T cell receptor beta chains from one sample, sequenced in a study of blood T cell repertoires in COVID-19. Profiling relied on immunoSEQ multiplex PCR, and the TCRdb table lists in-frame clones only, not all of them. The sample contains fewer than 350,000 clones, 88% of which appear only once. Sequenced: PBMCs or T cells enriched from blood (not recorded which). These receptors were obtained from a woman in her thirties who had been exposed to COVID-19. The CDR3 runs from the conserved cysteine through the conserved F or W. The D gene is left open where the match is weak. Clone size is not always given. Where it is, it says once, few, many or a class for expanded clones.

d_gene	v_gene	j_gene	abundance	CDR3nt	CDR3aa
NA	TRBV12-5	TRBJ2-7	NA	TGTGCTAGTGGTCTGCGGGACTACGAGCAGTACTTC	CASGLRDYEQYF
TRBD1	TRBV27	TRBJ2-3	NA	TGTGCCAGCAGTCCGCGGACAGGGGGCACAGATACGCAGTATTTT	CASSPRTGGTDTQYF
NA	TRBV11-2	TRBJ2-4	NA	TGTGCCAGCAGCTTAGATCTATACAGGCCGTTGGCGAAAAACATTCAGTACTTC	CASSLDLYRPLAKNIQYF
NA	TRBV18	TRBJ2-7	NA	TGTGCCAGCTCACCAGTACAGACCTACGAGCAGTACTTC	CASSPVQTYEQYF
NA	TRBV11-2	TRBJ2-3	once	TGTGCCAGCAGCCGAGGACCGGGACTTTTCACAGATACGCAGTATTTT	CASSRGPGLFTDTQYF
TRBD2	TRBV7-9	TRBJ2-1	NA	TGTGCCAGCAGCTTTGGACTAGCGGAATACAATGAGCAGTTCTTC	CASSFGLAEYNEQFF
NA	TRBV28	TRBJ2-2	NA	TGTGCCAGGAGTGGTGGAGGCCAGAACACCGGGGAGCTGTTTTTT	CARSGGGQNTGELFF
NA	TRBV20-1	TRBJ2-1	NA	TGCAGTGCTAGTACTACTGGGAGCTCCTACAATGAGCAGTTCTTC	CSASTTGSSYNEQFF
NA	TRBV3-1/TRBV3-2	TRBJ1-2	NA	TGTGCCAGCAGCCAGACAGCTGGAGCTTATGGCTACACCTTC	CASSQTAGAYGYTF
TRBD1	TRBV12-3/TRBV12-4	TRBJ1-6	once	TGTGCCAGCAGTGGACAGGGGTATTCACCCCTCCACTTT	CASSGQGYSPLHF
TRBD2	TRBV5-1	TRBJ2-5	NA	TGCGCCAGCAGCTTGCCCCAACAAACTAGCGGGGCAAATAGACAAGAGACCCAGTACTTC	CASSLPQQTSGANRQETQYF
NA	TRBV7-8	TRBJ2-7	NA	TGTGCCAGCAGCTTAATGGGGACAATGCTTTACGAGCAGTACTTC	CASSLMGTMLYEQYF
NA	TRBV24-1	TRBJ1-1	once	TGTGCCACCAGTGAGGCAGGCAGGCACGGTCAAGCTTTCTTT	CATSEAGRHGQAFF
TRBD2	TRBV5-1	TRBJ2-7	few	TGCGCCAGCAGCTTGGCACTGGGCGGGGGCGAGCAGTACTTC	CASSLALGGGEQYF
TRBD2	TRBV29-1	TRBJ2-2	NA	TGCAGCGTTGATCTGACTAGCGGGTCCGGGGAGCTGTTTTTT	CSVDLTSGSGELFF
TRBD2	TRBV5-4	TRBJ2-1	NA	TGTGCCAGCAGCTTTATGAGAGCGGGATATATTGACAATGAGCAGTTCTTC	CASSFMRAGYIDNEQFF
NA	TRBV14	TRBJ1-6	NA	TGTGCCAGCAGCCAAAAGAGCAGGGGACCTTCACCCCTCCACTTT	CASSQKSRGPSPLHF
NA	TRBV28	TRBJ2-6	NA	TGTGCCAGCACCACAGGGTTATCTGGGGCCAACGTCCTGACTTTC	CASTTGLSGANVLTF
NA	TRBV19	TRBJ2-3	once	TGTGCCAGTAGCCGACAGGTTTTTCGCGATACGCAGTATTTT	CASSRQVFRDTQYF
TRBD1	TRBV5-4	TRBJ1-5	NA	TGTGCCAGCAGACGACAGGGGCCCACTGAGTCGAATCAGCCCCAGCATTTT	CASRRQGPTESNQPQHF
TRBD1	TRBV24-1	TRBJ1-2	once	TGTGCCACCAGTGAAATGGACAGGGGCTATGGCTACACCTTC	CATSEMDRGYGYTF
NA	TRBV27	TRBJ2-3	NA	TGTGCCAGCCTTAACCTAGCGCGCACAGATACGCAGTATTTT	CASLNLARTDTQYF
NA	TRBV5-1	TRBJ2-3	NA	TGCGCCAGCAGCTTCGCGATGCCCACAGATACGCAGTATTTT	CASSFAMPTDTQYF
NA	TRBV19	TRBJ1-6	few	TGTGCCAGTAGTTCCCGTGTTGGGACCAGGGGAGGGAGTTCACCCCTCCACTTT	CASSSRVGTRGGSSPLHF
TRBD1	TRBV5-1	TRBJ1-4	NA	TGCGCCAGCAGCTTGGAGGGACAGCCGGATGAAAAACTGTTTTTT	CASSLEGQPDEKLFF
TRBD2	TRBV6-6	TRBJ2-7	NA	TGTGCCAGCAGTCTAAGATCCGGGACAGAGCGCACTAGCGGGAGAAGGCAGTACTTC	CASSLRSGTERTSGRRQYF
NA	TRBV9	TRBJ1-2	NA	TGTGCCAGCAGCGAGCAGGGCTATGGCTACACCTTC	CASSEQGYGYTF
NA	TRBV24-1	TRBJ2-4	NA	TGTGCCACCAGTGATCACGACACGGCCAAAAACATTCAGTACTTC	CATSDHDTAKNIQYF
TRBD2	TRBV6-6	TRBJ2-4	NA	TGTGCCAGCAGTCCAGACAGGGGGAGTTTGAGTGGTAGCGGGAGGGCTCACGGCAAAAACATTCAGTACTTC	CASSPDRGSLSGSGRAHGKNIQYF
TRBD1	TRBV6-6	TRBJ2-7	NA	TGTGCCACCTTGACAGGGGCCTACGAGCAGTACTTC	CATLTGAYEQYF
TRBD1	TRBV12-3/TRBV12-4	TRBJ1-1	NA	TGTGCCAGCAGTCCGGGACAGTATACTGAAGCTTTCTTT	CASSPGQYTEAFF
NA	TRBV6-6	TRBJ1-1	NA	TGTGCCAGCAGGCTACAGGTTAGCACTGAAGCTTTCTTT	CASRLQVSTEAFF
TRBD1	TRBV10-3	TRBJ2-1	NA	TGTGCCATCAGCACCGGGACAGGGGGCCCCTACAATGAGCAGTTCTTC	CAISTGTGGPYNEQFF
TRBD2	TRBV19	TRBJ2-3	NA	TGTGCCAGTCGCCTTCAAGCGGGAGGGGGTCGAGGTACGCAGTATTTT	CASRLQAGGGRGTQYF
TRBD1	TRBV27	TRBJ1-1	once	TGTGCCAGCAGTAGACAGGGGTACAATGAAGCTTTCTTT	CASSRQGYNEAFF
TRBD2	TRBV15	TRBJ2-1	NA	TGTGCCACCAGCAGAGATAGCGGGACGCGGGGGCAGTTCTTC	CATSRDSGTRGQFF
TRBD2	TRBV30	TRBJ2-1	NA	TGTGCCTACGGGACTAGCGGGACTTACAATGAGCAGTTCTTC	CAYGTSGTYNEQFF
TRBD1	TRBV6-2/TRBV6-3	TRBJ1-1	few	TGTGCCAGCAGTTCAACCCCGGGACAGACAGAAGCTTTCTTT	CASSSTPGQTEAFF
TRBD1	TRBV7-3	TRBJ1-2	NA	TGTGCCAGCAGCCCACAGGGGAACTATGGCTACACCTTC	CASSPQGNYGYTF
NA	TRBV11-2	TRBJ1-3	NA	TGTGCCAGCAGCTTGGGACACTTCTCTGGAAACACCATATATTTT	CASSLGHFSGNTIYF
TRBD1	TRBV9	TRBJ2-3	NA	TGTGCCAGCAGCGTAGCGACAGGGAGAGATACGCAGTATTTT	CASSVATGRDTQYF
NA	TRBV3-1/TRBV3-2	TRBJ2-5	once	TGTGCCAGCAGCCAAACAAACACATACCAAGAGACCCAGTACTTC	CASSQTNTYQETQYF
TRBD1	TRBV6-5	TRBJ1-2	once	TGTGCCAGCAGTTACGGGCAGGGGGATGACTATGGCTACACCTTC	CASSYGQGDDYGYTF
TRBD1	TRBV5-1	TRBJ1-2	NA	TGCGCCAGCAGCGCGGGACAGGGGTATGGCTACACCTTC	CASSAGQGYGYTF
NA	TRBV10-2	TRBJ1-1	NA	TGCGCCAGCCTCTTCGAGGGGGAGAACACTGAAGCTTTCTTT	CASLFEGENTEAFF
NA	TRBV30	TRBJ1-5	few	TGTGCCTGGAGTGTAGGCAGGAGCAATCAGCCCCAGCATTTT	CAWSVGRSNQPQHF